This T cell receptor beta chain appears in the sequencing data of a study of shared clonotypes between healthy human individuals. Germline lookup yields CDR1 LNHNV and CDR2 YYDKDF (reference sequence). V dropped 0 bases and J dropped 2 bases, with 8 bases sitting between them. The CDR3 is 14 residues long. Assay used: immunoSEQ multiplex PCR; TCRdb lists only in-frame clones, some missing. The data hold around 2,000,000 clones, with over 85% observed a single time. Naive CD8 cells lacked CD45RO and underwent positive selection for CCR7, leaving out terminally differentiated effector memory CD45RA+ cells. The donor population consisted of healthy HIV-negative adults with no recent acute infections or vaccinations.

Sequenced: naive CD8+ T cells sorted from blood. This chain joins TRBV15 and TRBJ2-7, with D uncertain. The clonotype was recovered from a man in his late teens or twenties in good health. The CDR3 DNA reads TGTGCCACCAGCAGAGACATCAACGCCTACGAGCAGTACTTC. This gives the protein CATSRDINAYEQYF. The complete variable domain, with remaining parts taken from reference TRBV15 and TRBJ2-7, reads DAMVIQNPRYQVTQFGKPVTLSCSQTLNHNVMYWYQQKSSQAPKLLFHYYDKDFNNEADTPDNFQSRRPNTSFCFLDIRSPGLGDTAMYLCATSRDINAYEQYFGPGTRLTVT.